This TCR beta chain stems from a study of cytomegalovirus exposure and HLA in healthy donors. Overall study: Inside one of the first data releases sat around 77 million unique TCRs taken from HLA-typed donors. Points from the study as a whole: A prior analysis recorded that most TCR beta V segments were productive about 90% or about 30% of the time.

PCR employed 60 Vbeta and 13 Jbeta primers. This table comes from immunoSEQ multiplex PCR, and its TCRdb copy is limited to in-frame clones, with some not included. Of approximately 160,000 clones detected, around 75% appear once; the ten largest clones hold 1.2% to 1.5%. This clone came up once. The antigen is not known. CDR1 and CDR2 from the germline V gene are SEHNR and FQNEAQ (reference sequence). The CDR3 covers 16 residues. The V end lost 5 bases, the J end lost 2 bases, and 15 bases lay between the germline ends. Participants comprised healthy donors of bone marrow. This rearrangement joins TRBV7-9 to TRBJ2-2; D perhaps matches TRBD2 (5 bases). Sample: PBMCs. The receptor comes from a man between 18 and 29 years old in good health and CMV-seronegative. CDR3 amino acids: CASSQYGPGNTGELFF. CDR3 in DNA: TGTGCCAGCAGCCAATACGGACCGGGAAACACCGGGGAGCTGTTTTTT.